This passage covers 8 T cell receptor beta chains from one sample sequenced in a study of human T cells and chemical hapten exposure. Regarding time point: pre-sensitization, week 0. The sample's treatment: therapeutic diphenylcyclopropenone sensitization with weekly scalp DPC. One entry per CDR3 protein, called by TCRdb with MiXCR from the RACE reads. The sample includes a few hundred thousand distinct CDR3 sequences, around 5.5% seen only once; the top ten take less than 9%. The sequences come from whole blood, collected in connection with sensitization to the hapten diphenylcyclopropenone (DPC). These receptors all come from a woman aged 18-30 years with alopecia areata. Some clones in this sample may be carry-over from other donors' samples.

Of note for this clonotype: A read error may produce the germline difference seen at one junction end. CDR3 region: CASSLSGGPEWF. CDR3 nucleotide sequence: TGTGCCAGCAGCTTAAGCGGGGGCCCTGAATGGTTC. The chain links TRBV7-3 to TRBJ2-1, with TRBD2 as a possible D gene (7 bases). The CDR3 runs 12 residues. The germline gives CDR1 SGHTA, CDR2 FQGTGA.

This clonotype was observed a few times. CDR3 loop: CASSLAGRATVNSPLHF. DNA for the CDR3: TGTGCCAGCAGCTTGGCAGGCAGGGCGACGGTGAATTCACCCCTCCACTTT. This chain connects TRBV5-5 to TRBJ1-6; weak D call: TRBD1 (5 bases). CDR3 length: 17 residues. Germline V lookup: CDR1 SGHKS, CDR2 YYEKEE (reference sequence). The V and J ends lost 0 bases and 7 bases respectively, with 17 bases between them. Looking up the rest from reference TRBV5-5 and TRBJ1-6 gives the full variable domain: DAGVTQSPTHLIKTRGQQVTLRCSPISGHKSVSWYQQVLGQGPQFIFQYYEKEERGRGNFPDRFSARQFPNYSSELNVNALLLGDSALYLCASSLAGRATVNSPLHFGNGTRLTVT.

This clonotype was picked up a small number of times. V and J are TRBV27 and TRBJ1-2; D is unclear. Between the trimmed V and J ends, which lost 3 bases and 4 bases, there was a span of 9 bases. The germline V gene encodes CDR1 MNHEY and CDR2 SMNVEV (reference sequence). CDR3 length: 13 residues. The DNA for the CDR3 is TGTGCCAGCAGTTTCCAGGAGGGCTATGGCTACACCTTC. Translation gives CASSFQEGYGYTF.

Ten or more counts support this clonotype. The CDR3 spells CASSFTGVKTQHF. CDR3 DNA sequence: TGTGCCAGCAGTTTTACCGGGGTTAAGACCCAGCATTTT. The chain combines TRBV27 with TRBJ1-5, with D uncertain. Per the germline V gene, CDR1 is MNHEY and CDR2 is SMNVEV (reference sequence). There are 13 residues in the CDR3. V dropped 3 bases and J dropped 11 bases, with 14 bases sitting between them.

The table lists this clonotype with many counts. J is TRBJ2-3 and V is TRBV4-1; 7 nucleotides match TRBD1. Germline CDR1 is MGHRA and CDR2 is YSYEKL. This CDR3 has 16 amino acids. The V segment lost 4 bases and the J segment 2 bases; nucleotides outside the gene matches: 9. The CDR3, as DNA: TGCGCCAGCAGCCCAGCGGACAGGCCCTCCACAGATACGCAGTATTTT. Protein: CASSPADRPSTDTQYF.

This clonotype appeared a few times. CDR3 region: CASSPSQGEGYNEQFF. CDR3 coding DNA: TGTGCCAGCAGTCCCTCTCAGGGGGAGGGTTACAATGAGCAGTTCTTC. This rearrangement joins TRBV6-2 or TRBV6-3 to TRBJ2-1; D may be TRBD1 or TRBD2 (7 bases each). The CDR3 has 16 amino acids. Germline V gene data show CDR1 as MNHEY and CDR2 as SVGEGT. V shed 5 bases and J shed 4 bases, with 18 bases lying between them.

This clonotype was seen more than once but under ten times. This chain joins TRBV6-1 and TRBJ2-3; no reliable D call. CDR1 is MNHNS, CDR2 SASEGT, per germline. The CDR3 extends over 14 amino acids. The germline V and J ends were trimmed by 1 base and 1 base, with 6 bases remaining between them. The CDR3 nucleotides read TGTGCCAGCAGTGAAGTACAGCGCACAGATACGCAGTATTTT. Translating gives CASSEVQRTDTQYF.

J is TRBJ2-1 and V is TRBV6-5, with 9 bases matching TRBD2. Germline CDR1 reads MNHEY; CDR2 reads SVGAGI. With 5 bases clipped from V and 9 bases from J, the junction kept 11 bases outside the gene matches. The CDR3 consists of 15 residues. CDR3: CASSPRGGGAIEQFF. As DNA, the CDR3 is TGTGCCAGCAGTCCCCGCGGCGGGGGGGCCATTGAGCAGTTCTTC.